This T cell receptor beta chain was documented in a study of shared clonotypes between healthy human individuals. Study-wide points: Rarefaction indicated that sorted-subset sequencing remained incomplete although depth was large.

A remark on this clone: What it recognizes is unknown.

An even split of each subset's genomic DNA across several immunoSEQ plates was performed. Per the study methods: Junction-only sequences without quality scores came from ImmunoSEQ, so filtering differed. Only in-frame clones appear in the TCRdb table, and some are missing; sequencing was by immunoSEQ multiplex PCR. V, J and clone size derive from that table, while D and trimming were established from the DNA sequence. The top ten clones hold roughly 0.13% of a sample with millions of clones, roughly 95% of them seen once. Germline V gene lookup returns CDR1 MNHEY and CDR2 SVGAGI. Trimming took off 8 bases at V and 2 bases at J, with 16 bases between the two ends. The CDR3 is made up of 14 amino acids.

This receptor was identified in a man in his late teens or twenties in good health. The specimen sequenced was naive CD4+ T cells sorted from blood. As for subset: CD45RA+ positively selected. The V gene is TRBV6-5, the J gene TRBJ2-7; weak D call: TRBD2 (6 bases). The CDR3 bases are TGTGCCAGCGGGGGTAGCGGAGTTACCTACGAGCAGTACTTC. This gives the protein CASGGSGVTYEQYF.